A single sample gave rise to the 31 T cell receptor beta chains below, sequenced in a study of beta chain features in type 1 diabetes. Since all of the isolated RNA was reverse transcribed, expressed TCRB transcripts were what got sequenced. Data came from immunoSEQ multiplex PCR; TCRdb stores just in-frame clones and leaves some out. The profile shows just over 450,000 clones, about 30% of them singletons. Sequences were obtained from naive CD4+ T cells from blood. Every receptor here comes from a man aged 18 to 35 in good health.

This chain connects TRBV5-1 to TRBJ2-6; D is perhaps TRBD1 (5 bases). Germline V gene lookup returns CDR1 SGHRS and CDR2 YFSETQ. The germline V and J ends were trimmed by 1 base and 0 bases, with 8 bases remaining between them. The CDR3 contains 16 residues. The CDR3 reads CASSLTGPSGANVLTF. The CDR3 coding sequence is TGCGCCAGCAGCTTGACAGGACCCTCTGGGGCCAACGTCCTGACTTTC. Variable domain in full (rest from reference TRBV5-1 and TRBJ2-6): KAGVTQTPRYLIKTRGQQVTLSCSPISGHRSVSWYQQTPGQGLQFLFEYFSETQRNKGNFPGRFSGRQFSNSRSEMNVSTLELGDSALYLCASSLTGPSGANVLTFGAGSRLTVL.

The chain couples TRBV15 to TRBJ1-1, with a tentative D call TRBD1 (6 bases). The V end lost 0 bases, the J end lost 6 bases, and 14 bases lay between the germline ends. This CDR3 spans 15 amino acids. CDR1 LNHNV and CDR2 YYDKDF come from the germline V gene (reference sequence). CDR3 amino acids: CATSREGAKAPEAFF. CDR3 nucleotides: TGTGCCACCAGCAGAGAGGGGGCAAAGGCTCCTGAAGCTTTCTTT.

This clone was observed a few times. This rearrangement joins TRBV29-1 to TRBJ1-2, with D unclear. The V end was cut by 2 bases, the J end by 7 bases, with 5 bases between. Germline-derived CDR1 and CDR2 are SQVTM and ANQGSEA. The CDR3 consists of 10 residues. The CDR3 here is CSVEPRGYTF. CDR3 DNA sequence: TGCAGCGTTGAACCCCGTGGCTACACCTTC.

The chain uses TRBV7-9 and TRBJ2-2; D tentatively fits TRBD1 or TRBD2 (5 bases each). Germline CDR1 is SEHNR and CDR2 is FQNEAQ (reference sequence). The CDR3 totals 15 residues. The CDR3 protein is CATATGSANTGELFF. CDR3 in DNA: TGTGCAACGGCCACAGGTAGCGCGAACACCGGGGAGCTGTTTTTT.

The chain employs TRBV7-2 and TRBJ2-7; D is unclear. Trimming removed 4 bases at V and 1 base at J, with 11 bases between. Germline V gene sequence: CDR1 SGHTA, CDR2 FQGNSA. The CDR3 runs to 14 residues. For the CDR3, the DNA is TGTGCCAGCAGCTCCCCGGTGGGTTCCTACGAGCAGTACTTC. Translation: CASSSPVGSYEQYF.

The chain employs TRBV7-2 and TRBJ2-5, with 14 bases identical to TRBD2. The CDR3 runs 17 residues. CDR1 is SGHTA, CDR2 FQGNSA, per germline. V gave up 0 bases and J gave up 3 bases; unmatched junction bases: 3. Here the CDR3 reads CASSLARLAGGKETQYF. CDR3 in DNA: TGTGCCAGCAGCTTAGCCCGACTAGCGGGAGGGAAAGAGACCCAGTACTTC.

The sample holds a few counts of this clone. For the CDR3, the DNA is TGTGCCAGCAGCCTCTCCTCGGGGGAATACAATGAGCAGTTCTTC. Translation: CASSLSSGEYNEQFF. The chain couples TRBV7-7 to TRBJ2-1, with a tentative D call TRBD2 (6 bases). The CDR3 runs 15 residues. Per germline, CDR1 SSHAT and CDR2 FNYEAQ (reference sequence). The V end was cut by 5 bases, the J end by 4 bases, with 15 bases between.

This clone turned up a few times. The chain carries TRBV7-2 and TRBJ2-7; possible D gene TRBD2, 5 bases. Germline V lookup: CDR1 SGHTA, CDR2 FQGNSA. This CDR3 comprises 15 residues. Trimming removed 2 bases at V and 2 bases at J, with 13 bases between. The CDR3 spells CASSLTGLGTYEQYF. The CDR3 DNA follows: TGTGCCAGCAGCTTAACGGGCCTCGGGACCTACGAGCAGTACTTC.

This clone was detected a few times. The chain joins TRBV29-1 to TRBJ1-2; possible D gene TRBD1, 6 bases. This CDR3 has 12 residues. Germline V CDR1 and CDR2: SQVTM, ANQGSEA. Trimming removed 7 bases at V and 5 bases at J, with 14 bases between. This CDR3 reads CSAGGPGYGYTF. The CDR3 DNA is TGCAGCGCCGGGGGGCCAGGATATGGCTACACCTTC.

The CDR3 sequence: CASSLRTAIPSSYNEQFF. CDR3 bases: TGTGCCAGCAGCTTGAGGACAGCGATACCGAGCTCCTACAATGAGCAGTTCTTC. This chain links TRBV5-8 with TRBJ2-1; D is perhaps TRBD1 (6 bases). The CDR3 sequence is 18 residues long. Germline-derived CDR1 and CDR2 are SGHTS and YDEGEE. V was cut by 1 base and J by 0 bases, with 17 bases left in between.

This clone has more than one count but fewer than ten. The chain couples TRBV7-9 to TRBJ2-7; TRBD1 is a possible D gene (5 bases). V dropped 5 bases and J dropped 1 base, with 18 bases sitting between them. The CDR3 has 16 residues. Germline V gives CDR1 SEHNR, CDR2 FQNEAQ (reference sequence). CDR3 DNA: TGTGCCAGCAGCCCGAGACTGCAGGGATGGTCCTACGAGCAGTACTTC. Protein: CASSPRLQGWSYEQYF.

About this clone itself: Other DNA sequences in the sample encode the same CDR3. The CDR3 DNA is TGTGCCTGGAGTGTACGGGGCCTTGGGGCCAACGTCCTGACTTTC. Translating gives CAWSVRGLGANVLTF. The rearrangement links TRBV30 to TRBJ2-6, with D perhaps assigned TRBD1 or TRBD2 (5 bases each). This CDR3 spans 15 amino acids. The germline CDR1 and CDR2 sequences are GTSNPN and SVGIG (reference sequence). The V end was cut by 0 bases, the J end by 3 bases, with 9 bases between.

The rearrangement links TRBV9 to TRBJ2-3; 15 bases agree with TRBD2. Trimming at V came to 7 bases and at J to 3 bases, leaving 9 bases not matched to a gene. Germline V gene sequence: CDR1 SGDLS, CDR2 YYNGEE. The CDR3 is 17 amino acids. CDR3: CASSPGTSGRRTDTQYF. The CDR3 DNA is TGTGCCAGCTCCCCCGGGACTAGCGGGAGGAGGACAGATACGCAGTATTTT.

The sample holds a few counts of this clone. The rearrangement uses TRBV15 and TRBJ2-1; 8 bases line up with TRBD2. The CDR3 length is 16 residues. Germline lookup yields CDR1 LNHNV and CDR2 YYDKDF (reference sequence). V lost 3 bases, J lost 8 bases, and 12 bases stayed unmatched. This CDR3 is CATSRPEGGRWDEQFF. The CDR3, as DNA: TGTGCCACCAGCAGGCCCGAGGGCGGGAGGTGGGATGAGCAGTTCTTC.

CDR3 in amino acids: CASSEFAASGKGAKNIQYF. The DNA of the CDR3 is TGTGCCAGCAGTGAATTTGCGGCTAGCGGAAAAGGGGCCAAAAACATTCAGTACTTC. The chain employs TRBV2 and TRBJ2-4; TRBD2 matches at 7 bases. CDR1 SNHLY and CDR2 FYNNEI come from the germline V gene. The CDR3 runs 19 residues. The trim removed 2 bases at V and 1 base at J, leaving 14 bases unmatched.

V and J are TRBV29-1 and TRBJ2-5; a possible D gene is TRBD2 (6 bases). CDR3 length: 12 residues. V was pared by 7 bases and J by 4 bases, with 13 bases between. Germline assignment: CDR1 SQVTM and CDR2 ANQGSEA. This CDR3 reads CSAADGGETQYF. The CDR3 coding sequence is TGCAGCGCAGCGGACGGGGGAGAGACCCAGTACTTC.

This clone was seen only a few times. This chain joins TRBV27 and TRBJ2-4; D could derive from TRBD1 or TRBD2 (7 bases each). Germline V CDR1 and CDR2: MNHEY, SMNVEV (reference sequence). The CDR3 runs to 15 residues. Trimming took off 1 base at V and 15 bases at J, with 22 bases between the two ends. The CDR3 loop reads CASSLFDREGGQRYF. The DNA of the CDR3 is TGTGCCAGCAGTTTATTCGACAGGGAGGGAGGTCAACGGTACTTC.

This chain connects TRBV29-1 to TRBJ2-3, with 10 positions matching TRBD2. Looked up from germline, CDR1 is SQVTM and CDR2 is ANQGSEA. The V gene end was trimmed by 4 bases and the J gene end by 4 bases; junction bases not matched to a gene: 11. The length of the CDR3 is 16 residues. In nucleotides, the CDR3 is TGCAGCGTTGCGGGGCGTGGAGCGGGAGGGCCAGATACGCAGTATTTT. Its translation: CSVAGRGAGGPDTQYF.

The chain employs TRBV25-1 and TRBJ2-7; TRBD1 matches at 9 bases. V shed 7 bases and J 3 bases; nucleotides not matched to a gene: 7. Germline values: CDR1 MGHDK, CDR2 SYGVNS. The CDR3 consists of 14 residues. CDR3 sequence: CASTGQGFFYEQYF. The CDR3, as DNA: TGTGCCAGCACAGGACAGGGGTTCTTCTACGAGCAGTACTTC.

V is TRBV7-9 and J is TRBJ2-5; the D is unclear. V was trimmed by 2 bases and J by 3 bases, leaving 16 bases between them. The germline gives CDR1 SEHNR, CDR2 FQNEAQ (reference sequence). The CDR3 totals 16 residues. The CDR3 DNA sequence: TGTGCCAGCAGCTTAAAGCCCGGGCTAAGAAAAGAGACCCAGTACTTC. Protein: CASSLKPGLRKETQYF.

The rearrangement uses TRBV15 and TRBJ1-1; D not resolved. This CDR3 comprises 15 residues. The germline gives CDR1 LNHNV, CDR2 YYDKDF (reference sequence). The V end was cut by 2 bases, the J end by 1 base, with 11 bases between. The CDR3 is CATSRLRTGNTEAFF. CDR3 DNA: TGTGCCACCAGCAGACTTCGGACGGGGAACACTGAAGCTTTCTTT.

The gene calls are TRBV28 and TRBJ2-1, with 13 nucleotides matching TRBD2. The CDR3 is 14 residues long. V shed 5 bases and J 10 bases; nucleotides not matched to a gene: 5. Germline V gene sequence: CDR1 MDHEN, CDR2 SYDVKM. The DNA for the CDR3 is TGTGCCAGCAGTCGGACTAGCGGGAGAGCCGAGCAGTTCTTC. Residues: CASSRTSGRAEQFF.

To note about this clone: The same CDR3 can be traced to other DNA sequences in this sample. The J gene is TRBJ1-5, the V gene TRBV30; D ambiguous. There are 13 residues in the CDR3. Germline values: CDR1 GTSNPN, CDR2 SVGIG (reference sequence). Trimming left V 3 bases short and J 0 bases short, with 6 bases between. For the CDR3, the DNA is TGTGCCTGGAGGGGCGATAGCAATCAGCCCCAGCATTTT. It specifies CAWRGDSNQPQHF. The full variable domain, completed using reference TRBV30 and TRBJ1-5, is SQTIHQWPATLVQPVGSPLSLECTVEGTSNPNLYWYRQAAGRGLQLLFYSVGIGQISSEVPQNLSASRPQDRQFILSSKKLLLSDSGFYLCAWRGDSNQPQHFGDGTRLSIL.

The chain has TRBV7-9 and TRBJ2-3; D remains unclear. CDR3 size: 16 residues. Trimming removed 5 bases from V and 0 bases from J, with 15 bases in between. The germline V gene has CDR1 SEHNR and CDR2 FQNEAQ (reference sequence). The CDR3 sequence: CASSPLQVRSTDTQYF. CDR3 DNA: TGTGCCAGCAGCCCGCTGCAGGTTAGGAGCACAGATACGCAGTATTTT.

The V gene is TRBV30, the J gene TRBJ1-1, with D maybe TRBD1 (5 bases). The V gene lost 6 bases and the J gene lost 4 bases, with 6 bases spanning the gap. Germline CDR1 reads GTSNPN; CDR2 reads SVGIG (reference sequence). CDR3 size: 10 residues. The CDR3 nucleotides read TGTGCCTGCGGGGGCACTGAAGCTTTCTTT. This gives the protein CACGGTEAFF.

V gene TRBV29-1 combines with J gene TRBJ2-2, with a possible D match to TRBD2 (5 bases). The V end lost 1 base, the J end lost 5 bases, and 14 bases lay between the germline ends. CDR3 length: 15 amino acids. Looked up from germline, CDR1 is SQVTM and CDR2 is ANQGSEA. In DNA form, the CDR3 reads TGCAGCGTTGAAGTATGGGAGCGGAGGACCGGGGAGCTGTTTTTT. Encoded protein: CSVEVWERRTGELFF.

The chain has TRBV11-2 and TRBJ2-3; D remains ambiguous. The CDR3 runs to 12 residues. The germline V gene encodes CDR1 SGHAT and CDR2 FQNNGV. V was clipped by 2 bases and J by 7 bases, with 7 bases between them. This chain's CDR3 is CASSLLRHTQYF. The DNA of the CDR3 is TGTGCCAGCAGCTTATTGCGGCATACGCAGTATTTT.

The genes are TRBV7-2 and TRBJ2-1, with D uncertain. The CDR3 length is 13 residues. The V gene's germline CDR1 is SGHTA and CDR2 FQGNSA. V dropped 1 base and J dropped 5 bases, with 6 bases sitting between them. The CDR3 DNA reads TGTGCCAGCAGCTTAGGACGGAACAATGAGCAGTTCTTC. It translates to CASSLGRNNEQFF.

Only a few counts were recorded for this clone. The rearrangement joins TRBV12-5 to TRBJ1-2; no clear D. V was pared by 4 bases and J by 5 bases, with 11 bases between. Germline V gene sequence: CDR1 LGHNT, CDR2 FRNRAP. CDR3 length: 13 amino acids. The CDR3 region is CASGSDDLYGYTF. CDR3 DNA sequence: TGTGCTAGTGGTTCCGATGACCTTTATGGCTACACCTTC.

V gene TRBV4-3 combines with J gene TRBJ2-7, with 9 bases matching TRBD2. The CDR3 sequence is 17 residues long. Germline V gives CDR1 LGHNA, CDR2 YSLEER. With 0 bases clipped from V and 0 bases from J, the junction kept 6 bases outside the gene matches. CDR3 sequence reads: CASSQDQCGRVSYEQYF. DNA for the CDR3: TGCGCCAGCAGCCAAGATCAATGCGGGAGGGTCTCCTACGAGCAGTACTTC.

CDR3 sequence (DNA): TGTGCCTGGAGTGGCGGACACGCCCGCACTGAAGCTTTCTTT. Encoded protein: CAWSGGHARTEAFF. J is TRBJ1-1 and V is TRBV30, with D possibly matching TRBD1 (5 bases). This CDR3 is built from 14 residues. V dropped 1 base and J dropped 4 bases, with 13 bases sitting between them. Germline CDR1 GTSNPN, CDR2 SVGIG (reference sequence).